Listed below are T cell receptor beta chains from one sample, sequenced in a study of blood T cell repertoires in COVID-19. The repertoire was sequenced with immunoSEQ multiplex PCR; TCRdb's copy has only in-frame clones and lacks some. The sample yields roughly 430,000 clones, 70% to 90% seen once. The source material was PBMCs or T cells enriched from blood (not recorded which). The origin of the receptors is a woman aged 40 to 50 with acute COVID-19. The CDR3 runs from the conserved cysteine through the conserved F or W. A D gene is named only where the DNA matches it firmly. Clone size appears in some rows only: once, few, many, or a class for an expanded clone.

TRBD1	TRBV11-2	TRBJ2-1	-	CASSALTGAGEQFF	TGTGCCAGCAGCGCGTTAACAGGGGCCGGTGAGCAGTTCTTC
-	TRBV30	TRBJ2-4	-	CAWTMYGIAKNIQYF	TGTGCCTGGACCATGTACGGGATAGCCAAAAACATTCAGTACTTC
-	TRBV5-1	TRBJ1-3	-	CASSLGLGPATIYF	TGCGCCAGCAGCTTGGGTCTGGGGCCAGCCACCATATATTTT
-	TRBV4-2	TRBJ2-7	-	CASSQTTRGTGEQYF	TGTGCCAGCAGCCAAACGACCAGGGGAACAGGCGAGCAGTACTTC
-	TRBV12-3/TRBV12-4	TRBJ1-2	-	CASSRGGGYTF	TGTGCCAGCAGTCGGGGAGGTGGCTACACCTTC
-	TRBV5-1	TRBJ1-1	few	CASSLGDTEAFF	TGCGCCAGCAGCTTGGGAGACACTGAAGCTTTCTTT
TRBD1	TRBV19	TRBJ1-2	-	CASSITIDRDNYGYTF	TGTGCCAGTAGTATAACCATCGACAGGGATAACTATGGCTACACCTTC
-	TRBV27	TRBJ1-6	-	CASSLVIGGLNSPLHF	TGTGCCAGCAGTTTAGTTATAGGAGGGCTTAATTCACCCCTCCACTTT
TRBD1	TRBV2	TRBJ1-2	-	CASSEPPGQGSGYTF	TGTGCCAGCAGTGAACCGCCGGGACAGGGGTCCGGCTACACCTTC
TRBD2	TRBV29-1	TRBJ2-3	-	CSESGGAKSADTQYF	TGCAGCGAGAGCGGGGGGGCCAAAAGTGCAGATACGCAGTATTTT
-	TRBV19	TRBJ2-7	-	CASRQQGTHEQYF	TGTGCCAGTAGGCAACAGGGAACCCACGAGCAGTACTTC
-	TRBV5-1	TRBJ2-1	-	CASSSGGRQDEQFF	TGCGCCAGCAGCTCCGGGGGGCGCCAGGATGAGCAGTTCTTC
-	TRBV14	TRBJ2-5	-	CASSLYGTGETQYF	TGTGCCAGCAGCCTATACGGCACCGGGGAGACCCAGTACTTC
-	TRBV2	TRBJ2-3	once	CASGRLATDTQYF	TGTGCCAGCGGAAGGCTAGCAACAGATACGCAGTATTTT
-	TRBV5-1	TRBJ1-2	-	CASRTDTNYGYTF	TGCGCCAGCAGGACGGACACTAACTATGGCTACACCTTC
-	TRBV12-3/TRBV12-4	TRBJ1-4	once	CASSRTESEKLFF	TGTGCCAGCAGCAGGACAGAAAGTGAAAAACTGTTTTTT
-	TRBV6-5	TRBJ2-3	-	CASRGPTDTQYF	TGTGCCAGCAGGGGCCCCACAGATACGCAGTATTTT
TRBD1	TRBV27	TRBJ2-1	-	CASTSGTGAYNEQFF	TGTGCCAGCACCTCCGGGACAGGGGCCTACAATGAGCAGTTCTTC
TRBD1	TRBV18	TRBJ2-7	few	CASSPGQTYEQYF	TGTGCCAGCTCACCGGGACAGACCTACGAGCAGTACTTC
-	TRBV5-1	TRBJ2-7	-	CASSRVPRQTYEQYF	TGCGCCAGCAGCCGAGTCCCCAGGCAAACCTACGAGCAGTACTTC
-	TRBV9	TRBJ2-7	-	CASSVALQRDEQYF	TGTGCCAGCAGCGTAGCTCTCCAACGGGACGAGCAGTACTTC
TRBD1	TRBV11-2	TRBJ2-4	-	CASSLKPGQPTTENIQYF	TGTGCCAGCAGCTTAAAACCGGGACAGCCGACGACAGAAAACATTCAGTACTTC
-	TRBV4-1	TRBJ2-3	-	CASSQAETNTDTQYF	TGCGCCAGCAGCCAAGCCGAAACAAACACAGATACGCAGTATTTT
-	TRBV13	TRBJ2-1	-	CASSLGLGQVGGEQFF	TGTGCCAGCAGCTTAGGTCTCGGACAGGTGGGAGGTGAGCAGTTCTTC
TRBD1	TRBV15	TRBJ1-5	-	CATSTRDRLNQPQHF	TGTGCCACCAGCACCCGGGACAGGCTCAATCAGCCCCAGCATTTT
-	TRBV7-2	TRBJ1-1	-	CASSSSRVGRTEAFF	TGTGCCAGCAGCTCTTCTAGGGTAGGGAGAACTGAAGCTTTCTTT
TRBD1	TRBV15	TRBJ1-5	-	CATSGGQGLNQPQHF	TGTGCCACCAGCGGGGGACAGGGCCTCAATCAGCCCCAGCATTTT
-	TRBV5-4	TRBJ1-1	once	CASSFGEFGSEAFF	TGTGCCAGCAGCTTCGGGGAGTTCGGGTCTGAAGCTTTCTTT
-	TRBV2	TRBJ2-7	-	CASSLYDEQYF	TGTGCCAGCAGCCTCTATGACGAGCAGTACTTC
TRBD2	TRBV7-8	TRBJ2-3	-	CASSLVAGGSTDTQYF	TGTGCCAGCAGCTTAGTAGCGGGGGGGTCCACAGATACGCAGTATTTT
-	TRBV19	TRBJ1-2	-	CASWSSPRVGYTF	TGTGCCAGTTGGAGCAGCCCAAGAGTGGGCTACACCTTC
-	TRBV5-1	TRBJ1-1	few	CASSSPGGGEAFF	TGCGCCAGCAGCTCCCCGGGAGGAGGGGAAGCTTTCTTT
TRBD1	TRBV10-3	TRBJ2-7	-	CAIGTGSSYEQYF	TGTGCCATTGGGACAGGCAGCTCCTACGAGCAGTACTTC
TRBD1	TRBV7-9	TRBJ1-1	-	CASSKTGTGEEAFF	TGTGCCAGCAGCAAGACCGGGACAGGGGAGGAAGCTTTCTTT
-	TRBV19	TRBJ2-7	-	CASSNGQGGEQYF	TGTGCCAGTAGTAACGGTCAGGGAGGCGAGCAGTACTTC
TRBD1	TRBV29-1	TRBJ1-1	-	CSAGGGQGGWTEAFF	TGCAGCGCTGGAGGTGGACAGGGAGGATGGACTGAAGCTTTCTTT
-	TRBV19	TRBJ2-3	-	CASSGRPGTDTQYF	TGTGCCAGTAGTGGTAGACCCGGGACAGATACGCAGTATTTT